The sequence of this TCR beta chain was determined in a study of blood T cell repertoires in COVID-19. Study-level background: From T cells, B-cell-depleted T cells, or PBMCs came the material, which was cDNA or gDNA.

The V gene end was trimmed by 8 bases and the J gene end by 3 bases; junction bases not matched to a gene: 4. Germline CDR1 is MNHEY and CDR2 is SVGAGI. CDR3 size: 12 residues. Authors' analysis steps: Scientists estimated how many nucleated cells there were by amplifying reference gene primers. Sequencing was performed with immunoSEQ multiplex PCR; in TCRdb, only in-frame clones are kept and a portion is missing. V and J calls and clone size follow that table, whereas D and trimming were derived from the DNA. The sample has around 250,000 clones; roughly 80% are singletons. What was sequenced was peripheral blood. The chain couples TRBV6-5 to TRBJ2-7; 7 bases agree with TRBD1. The sequence was collected from a woman aged 18-29 years with acute or convalescent COVID-19. The CDR3 loop is CASGDRFYEQYF. Written as DNA, the CDR3 is TGTGCCAGCGGGGACAGATTCTACGAGCAGTACTTC.